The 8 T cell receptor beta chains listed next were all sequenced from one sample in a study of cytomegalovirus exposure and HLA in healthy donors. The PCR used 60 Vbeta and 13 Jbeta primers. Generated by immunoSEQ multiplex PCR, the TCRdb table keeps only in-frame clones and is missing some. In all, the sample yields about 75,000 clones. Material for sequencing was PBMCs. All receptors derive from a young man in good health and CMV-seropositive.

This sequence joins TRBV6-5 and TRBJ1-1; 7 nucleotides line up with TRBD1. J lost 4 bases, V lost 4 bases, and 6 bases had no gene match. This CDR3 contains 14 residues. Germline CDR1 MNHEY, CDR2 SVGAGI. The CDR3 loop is CASSFQGELTEAFF. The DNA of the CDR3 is TGTGCCAGCAGTTTCCAGGGGGAGCTCACTGAAGCTTTCTTT.

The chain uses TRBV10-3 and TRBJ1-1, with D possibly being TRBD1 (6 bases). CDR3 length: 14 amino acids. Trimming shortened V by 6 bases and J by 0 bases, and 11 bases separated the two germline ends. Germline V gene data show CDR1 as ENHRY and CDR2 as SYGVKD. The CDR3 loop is CAISDRHMNTEAFF. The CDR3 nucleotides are TGTGCCATCAGCGACAGGCACATGAACACTGAAGCTTTCTTT.

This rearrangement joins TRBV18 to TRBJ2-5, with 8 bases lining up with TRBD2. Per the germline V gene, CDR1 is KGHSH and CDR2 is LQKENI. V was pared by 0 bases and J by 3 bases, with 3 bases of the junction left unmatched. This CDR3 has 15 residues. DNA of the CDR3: TGTGCCAGCTCACCACCCCGGGGGGGAAAAGAGACCCAGTACTTC. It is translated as CASSPPRGGKETQYF.

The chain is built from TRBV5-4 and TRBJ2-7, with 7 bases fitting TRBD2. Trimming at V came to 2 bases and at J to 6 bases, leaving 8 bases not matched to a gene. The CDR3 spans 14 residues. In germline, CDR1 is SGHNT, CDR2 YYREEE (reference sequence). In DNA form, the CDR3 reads TGTGCCAGCAGCTTAGCGGGACCCTCCGGCGAGCAGTACTTC. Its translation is CASSLAGPSGEQYF.

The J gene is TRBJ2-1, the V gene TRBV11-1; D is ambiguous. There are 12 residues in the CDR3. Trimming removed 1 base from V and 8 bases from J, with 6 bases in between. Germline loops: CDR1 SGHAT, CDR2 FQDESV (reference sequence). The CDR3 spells CASSLGEYEQFF. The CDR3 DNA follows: TGTGCCAGCAGCTTAGGAGAATATGAGCAGTTCTTC.

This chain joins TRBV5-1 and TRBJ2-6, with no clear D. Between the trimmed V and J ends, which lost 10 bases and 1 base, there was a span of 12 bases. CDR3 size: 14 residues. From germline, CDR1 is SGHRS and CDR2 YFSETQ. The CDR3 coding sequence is TGCGCCGCTCCGCGGCCGTCTGGGGCCAACGTCCTGACTTTC. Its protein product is CAAPRPSGANVLTF. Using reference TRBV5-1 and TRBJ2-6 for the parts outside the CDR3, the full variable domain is KAGVTQTPRYLIKTRGQQVTLSCSPISGHRSVSWYQQTPGQGLQFLFEYFSETQRNKGNFPGRFSGRQFSNSRSEMNVSTLELGDSALYLCAAPRPSGANVLTFGAGSRLTVL.

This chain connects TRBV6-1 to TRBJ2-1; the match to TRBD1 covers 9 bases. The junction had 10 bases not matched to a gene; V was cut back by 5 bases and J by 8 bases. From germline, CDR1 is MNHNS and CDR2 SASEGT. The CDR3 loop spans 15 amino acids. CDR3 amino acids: CASSRGQGGGDEQFF. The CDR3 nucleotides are TGTGCCAGCAGTAGGGGACAGGGCGGTGGTGATGAGCAGTTCTTC.

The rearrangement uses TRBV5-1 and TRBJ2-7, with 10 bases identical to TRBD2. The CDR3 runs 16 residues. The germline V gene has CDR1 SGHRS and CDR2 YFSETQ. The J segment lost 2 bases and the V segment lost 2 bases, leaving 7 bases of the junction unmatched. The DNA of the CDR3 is TGCGCCAGCAGCTTATTAGCGGGAGGTGCACCCTACGAGCAGTACTTC. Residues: CASSLLAGGAPYEQYF.